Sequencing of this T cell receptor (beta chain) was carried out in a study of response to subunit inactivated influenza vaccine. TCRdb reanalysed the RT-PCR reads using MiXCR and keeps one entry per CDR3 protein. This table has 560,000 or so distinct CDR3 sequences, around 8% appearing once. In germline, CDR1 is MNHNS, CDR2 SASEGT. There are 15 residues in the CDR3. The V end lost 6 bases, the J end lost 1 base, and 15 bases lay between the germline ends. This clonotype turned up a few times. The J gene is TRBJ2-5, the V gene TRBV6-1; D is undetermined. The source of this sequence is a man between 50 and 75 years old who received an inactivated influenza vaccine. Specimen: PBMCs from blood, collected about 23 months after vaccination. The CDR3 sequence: CASSPRGRSQETQYF. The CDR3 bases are TGTGCCAGCAGCCCACGCGGACGCAGCCAAGAGACCCAGTACTTC.